This T cell receptor beta chain is from a study of CD8 T cells in ankylosing spondylitis. The study's findings and limits: According to the report, clones linked to the disease were significantly enriched in matched synovial fluid samples taken from ankylosing spondylitis patients. Some of these motif variants have turned up before, in reports on reactive arthritis synovial fluid and blood. It appeared that ankylosing spondylitis blood was characterized by a TCR beta motif of several highly homologous variants.

Germline V lookup: CDR1 SGHRS, CDR2 YFSETQ. The CDR3 is made up of 15 amino acids. Deletions cut 0 bases from V and 6 bases from J, with 12 bases between. In this sample, this clonotype turned up a few times. Its antigen is undetermined. Making use of molecular barcodes, quantitative 5'-RACE generated TCR beta libraries. Using its own MiXCR run on the 5' RACE reads, TCRdb lists one record per CDR3 protein. The sample includes around 770,000 distinct CDR3 sequences, roughly 12% seen only once; the top ten take around 0.51%. The gene calls are TRBV5-1 and TRBJ1-4; D is perhaps TRBD1 (5 bases). Material for sequencing was blood, either unsorted or a sorted T cell fraction (not recorded which). The TCR was taken from a male donor with ankylosing spondylitis. CDR3 coding DNA: TGCGCCAGCAGCTTGGCTTTGGGGGTGGATGAAAAACTGTTTTTT. Translated: CASSLALGVDEKLFF.